The sequence of this T cell receptor beta chain was determined in a study of T cell repertoires in cytomegalovirus infection. A single record per CDR3 protein comes from TCRdb applying MiXCR to the reads. The data hold around 530,000 distinct CDR3 sequences, with 16% observed a single time. Germline CDR1 is GTSNPN and CDR2 is SVGIG (reference sequence). The CDR3 covers 13 residues. Deletions cut 4 bases from V and 0 bases from J, with 7 bases between. This clonotype was found a few times. The rearrangement joins TRBV30 to TRBJ2-1; D not certain. This receptor was taken from a human donor in good health (CMV status not recorded). Some clones in this sample may be carry-over from other donors' samples. Sequencing used CD8+ T cells from PBMCs. The CDR3 here is CAWTESSYNEQFF. The CDR3 DNA follows: TGTGCCTGGACCGAAAGCTCCTACAATGAGCAGTTCTTC. Supplemented by reference TRBV30 and TRBJ2-1, the full variable domain reads SQTIHQWPATLVQPVGSPLSLECTVEGTSNPNLYWYRQAAGRGLQLLFYSVGIGQISSEVPQNLSASRPQDRQFILSSKKLLLSDSGFYLCAWTESSYNEQFFGPGTRLTVL.